This T cell receptor (beta chain) emerged from a study of CD4 and CD8 cells across lung adenocarcinoma regions. TCRdb processed the PCR reads anew with MiXCR; each CDR3 protein has one entry. The sample has about 11,000 distinct CDR3 sequences, around three fifths seen once. This CDR3 comprises 16 residues. In germline, CDR1 is MGHRA, CDR2 YSYEKL. The germline V and J ends were trimmed by 1 base and 3 bases, with 15 bases remaining between them. This clonotype was counted between two and nine times. This sequence joins TRBV4-1 and TRBJ2-5, with D possibly matching TRBD1 (6 bases). Sequencing used CD8+ T cells from the margin of a lung tumor. The clonotype originates from a male donor with lung adenocarcinoma. The CD4 and CD8 labels of this study may be unreliable. CDR3 nucleotide sequence: TGCGCCAGCAGCCAAGTTGTCACAGGGTCAGAAGAGACCCAGTACTTC. Its translation is CASSQVVTGSEETQYF.